This entry lists 5 T cell receptor beta chains sequenced from one sample in a study of OX40 agonist ivuxolimab in advanced cancers. Repertoires were generated with immunoSEQ multiplex PCR, while TCRdb's copy carries only in-frame clones and drops some. The repertoire consists of some 47,000 clones, with 75% to 90% occurring once and the leading ten covering about 6.8%. Source: CD4+ or CD8+ T cells sorted from blood, taken in a trial of the OX40 agonist ivuxolimab. The receptors were gathered from an adult with an advanced solid tumor such as melanoma, head and neck, liver or kidney cancer.

V is TRBV18 and J is TRBJ2-7, with TRBD2 matching over 7 bases. The CDR3 contains 16 residues. CDR1 KGHSH and CDR2 LQKENI come from the germline V gene. V shed 2 bases and J 2 bases; nucleotides not matched to a gene: 9. CDR3 in DNA: TGTGCCAGCTCACCAAATTTGGCGGGGGTGACCTACGAGCAGTACTTC. It encodes CASSPNLAGVTYEQYF. Based on the CDR3 plus reference TRBV18 and TRBJ2-7, the full variable domain is NAGVMQNPRHLVRRRGQEARLRCSPMKGHSHVYWYRQLPEEGLKFMVYLQKENIIDESGMPKERFSAEFPKEGPSILRIQQVVRGDSAAYFCASSPNLAGVTYEQYFGPGTRLTVT.

This clone was found once. V gene TRBV10-1 combines with J gene TRBJ1-1, with 11 bases matching TRBD1. The ends lost 2 bases at V and 4 bases at J; junction bases unmatched: 3. Per the germline V gene, CDR1 is WNHNN and CDR2 is SYGVQD (reference sequence). The CDR3 is 15 residues long. The CDR3 loop is CASSEEGTGGTEAFF. In DNA, the CDR3 is TGCGCCAGCAGTGAGGAGGGGACAGGGGGCACTGAAGCTTTCTTT.

This chain connects TRBV2 to TRBJ2-3, with TRBD2 matching over 7 bases. CDR1 is SNHLY and CDR2 is FYNNEI in the germline V gene. V dropped 11 bases and J dropped 0; count of bases not matched to a gene: 5. This CDR3 spans 13 amino acids. The CDR3: CAGVSGSTDTQYF. In DNA, the CDR3 is TGTGCCGGGGTTAGCGGGAGCACAGATACGCAGTATTTT.

The V and J genes are TRBV5-1 and TRBJ2-6; 8 nucleotides line up with TRBD2. Germline CDR1 SGHRS, CDR2 YFSETQ. V was clipped by 5 bases and J by 5 bases; unmatched bases: 9. This CDR3 region has 16 residues. In nucleotides, the CDR3 is TGCGCCAGCAGAGCGCCGGGGGGGCGCAGGGCCAACGTCCTGACTTTC. This encodes CASRAPGGRRANVLTF.

The chain has TRBV10-2 and TRBJ2-1; a possible D gene is TRBD2 (5 bases). Trimming stripped 6 bases from V and 8 bases from J, with 17 bases between. The CDR3 totals 14 residues. The germline CDR1 and CDR2 sequences are WSHSY and SAAADI. CDR3 nucleotides: TGCGCCAGCAGATTAGGACTGGCATCGGATGAGCAGTTCTTC. Translating gives CASRLGLASDEQFF.